This entry features one T cell receptor (beta chain) sequence. Its specificity is not known. The data are from a study of cytomegalovirus exposure and HLA in healthy donors. Study-level results: The listing of roughly 160 TCR beta chains classed them as cytomegalovirus-associated.

Germline CDR1 is SGHTA and CDR2 is FQGTGA. CDR3 length: 13 amino acids. The V gene lost 11 bases and the J gene lost 1 base, with 11 bases spanning the gap. The assay was immunoSEQ multiplex PCR, and TCRdb's table has in-frame clones only and misses some. The sample has 200,000 to 300,000 clones, approximately 83% seen once. The receptor's source is a young woman in good health and CMV-seropositive. The chain employs TRBV7-3 and TRBJ1-4, with a possible D match to TRBD1 (5 bases). Sequences were obtained from PBMCs. The CDR3 sequence is CASGGRTNEKLFF. CDR3 coding DNA: TGTGCCTCGGGGGGGAGAACTAATGAAAAACTGTTTTTT.